Here is one T cell receptor (beta chain) with its context. Reverse transcription of all isolated RNA meant that expressed TCRB transcripts were sequenced. Profiling relied on immunoSEQ multiplex PCR, and the TCRdb table lists in-frame clones only, not all of them. The sample yields 900,000 or so clones, roughly 17% seen once. The data stem from a study of beta chain features in type 1 diabetes. Isolation of CD4+ naive, central memory, regulatory and stem cell-like memory cells was achieved by sorting via CD45RO/CCR7/CD25/CD127/CD95/CD27. Specimen: naive CD4+ T cells from blood. This sequence originates from a young woman in good health.

In nucleotides, the CDR3 is TGTGCCAGCAGTCGCGAGTTCACAGCGACCTACGAGCAGTACTTC. Translated: CASSREFTATYEQYF. The V gene is TRBV4-2, the J gene TRBJ2-7, with no clear D. The CDR3 runs 15 residues. Germline V CDR1 and CDR2: LGHNA, YNFKEQ. The V and J ends lost 6 bases and 2 bases respectively, with 17 bases between them.